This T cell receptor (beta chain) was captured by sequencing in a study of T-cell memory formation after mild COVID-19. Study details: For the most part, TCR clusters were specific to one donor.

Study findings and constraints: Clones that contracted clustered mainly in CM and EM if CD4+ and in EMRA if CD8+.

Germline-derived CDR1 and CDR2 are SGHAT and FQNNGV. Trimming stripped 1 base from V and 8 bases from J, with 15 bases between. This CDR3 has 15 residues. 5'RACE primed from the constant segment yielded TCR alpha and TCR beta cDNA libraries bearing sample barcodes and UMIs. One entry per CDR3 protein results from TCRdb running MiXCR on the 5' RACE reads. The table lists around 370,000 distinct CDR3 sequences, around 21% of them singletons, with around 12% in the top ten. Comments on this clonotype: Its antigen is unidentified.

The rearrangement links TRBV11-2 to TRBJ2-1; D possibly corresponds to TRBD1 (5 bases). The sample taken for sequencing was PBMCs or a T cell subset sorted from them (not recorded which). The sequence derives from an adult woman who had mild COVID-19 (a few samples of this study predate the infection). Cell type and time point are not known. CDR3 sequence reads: CASSLVRRVGDEQFF. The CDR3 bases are TGTGCCAGCAGCTTAGTCCGCAGGGTTGGGGATGAGCAGTTCTTC.